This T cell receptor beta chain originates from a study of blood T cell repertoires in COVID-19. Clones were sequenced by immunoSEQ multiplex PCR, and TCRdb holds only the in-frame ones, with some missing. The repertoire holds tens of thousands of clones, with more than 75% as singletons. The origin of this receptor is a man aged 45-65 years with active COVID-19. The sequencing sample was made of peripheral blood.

The CDR3: CASSSTGLITDTQYF. The CDR3 bases are TGTGCCAGCAGCTCCACAGGGTTAATCACAGATACGCAGTATTTT. The chain recombines TRBV11-3 with TRBJ2-3, with a possible D match to TRBD1 (6 bases). Germline CDR1 SGHNT, CDR2 YENEEA. The CDR3 extends over 15 amino acids. V was shortened by 4 bases and J by 2 bases, with 13 bases between the two germline ends.